These 30 T cell receptor beta chains originate from one sample sequenced in a study of regulatory and conventional T cells in RAG deficiency. Conventional CD4+ T cells were sorted from blood as CD25-low CD127-high cells. Data came from immunoSEQ multiplex PCR; TCRdb stores just in-frame clones and leaves some out. The sample consists of more than 40,000 clones, 85% to 90% of them appearing once. The same sample was also used in a study of regulatory T cells. As reported in that work: The primer mix had 52 TRBV and 13 TRBJ primers.

Sequencing used CD4+ effector T cells sorted from blood. The receptors originated from a human donor in good health.

The chain uses TRBV19 and TRBJ1-5; D gene unclear. Trimming removed 3 bases at V and 4 bases at J, with 16 bases between. Germline-derived CDR1 and CDR2 are LNHDA and SQIVND (reference sequence). The CDR3 is 16 amino acids. In DNA form, the CDR3 reads TGTGCCAGTAGTATGGTTGTGGACTCAGCTAATCAGCCCCAGCATTTT. Its protein is CASSMVVDSANQPQHF.

This clone was counted once. This chain connects TRBV18 to TRBJ1-1, with D unresolved. Trimming took 3 bases from V and 3 from J, leaving 8 bases between them. There are 13 residues in the CDR3. CDR1 KGHSH and CDR2 LQKENI come from the germline V gene. CDR3 DNA sequence: TGTGCCAGCTCACCGGCACGGGACACTGAAGCTTTCTTT. It codes for CASSPARDTEAFF. Filled out from reference TRBV18 and TRBJ1-1, the complete variable domain reads NAGVMQNPRHLVRRRGQEARLRCSPMKGHSHVYWYRQLPEEGLKFMVYLQKENIIDESGMPKERFSAEFPKEGPSILRIQQVVRGDSAAYFCASSPARDTEAFFGQGTRLTVV.

The chain links TRBV30 to TRBJ2-1, with 8 bases fitting TRBD2. The trim removed 7 bases at V and 6 bases at J, leaving 8 bases unmatched. The CDR3 covers 13 residues. CDR1 and CDR2 from the germline V gene are GTSNPN and SVGIG (reference sequence). CDR3 coding DNA: TGTGCCTCACAGCGGGAGTCATCCAATGAGCAGTTCTTC. Amino acids: CASQRESSNEQFF.

The chain recombines TRBV6-1 with TRBJ1-2; the match to TRBD1 covers 7 bases. CDR3 length: 15 residues. Germline CDR1 and CDR2: MNHNS and SASEGT. J lost 3 bases, V lost 4 bases, and 8 bases had no gene match. The CDR3 DNA reads TGTGCCAGCAGTGCAGAGGGGGCCGGGGACTATGGCTACACCTTC. It codes for CASSAEGAGDYGYTF.

This CDR3 is CASRAEGQNSPLHF. The CDR3 DNA follows: TGTGCCAGCAGGGCCGAGGGGCAGAATTCACCCCTCCACTTT. The chain combines TRBV6-1 with TRBJ1-6, with D possibly TRBD1 on 5 matching bases. Trimming left V 6 bases short and J 7 bases short, with 13 bases between. Germline CDR1 and CDR2: MNHNS and SASEGT. CDR3 length: 14 residues.

This sequence joins TRBV27 and TRBJ2-7, with TRBD2 matching over 12 bases. Germline CDR1 MNHEY, CDR2 SMNVEV (reference sequence). This CDR3 has 14 residues. V lost 5 bases and J lost 2; bases outside the gene matches: 1. CDR3 residues: CASSLAGGPYEQYF. Written as DNA, the CDR3 is TGTGCCAGCAGTCTAGCGGGAGGGCCCTACGAGCAGTACTTC.

The chain recombines TRBV7-3 with TRBJ2-2; 11 bases map to TRBD2. Per germline, CDR1 SGHTA and CDR2 FQGTGA. The ends lost 1 base at V and 6 bases at J; junction bases unmatched: 7. CDR3 length equals 17 residues. The CDR3 DNA sequence: TGTGCCAGCAGCTTAATACTAGCGGGAGAGAGATCCGGGGAGCTGTTTTTT. Its protein product is CASSLILAGERSGELFF.

The count of this clone is one. CDR3 bases: TGTGCCAGCAGGGAAGAACAGGGGGCGCGGACTGAAGCTTTCTTT. Its protein product is CASREEQGARTEAFF. The chain joins TRBV28 to TRBJ1-1; 9 positions match TRBD1. The CDR3 consists of 15 residues. Germline V gene sequence: CDR1 MDHEN, CDR2 SYDVKM. V gave up 6 bases and J gave up 5 bases; unmatched junction bases: 10.

This rearrangement joins TRBV6-6 to TRBJ2-2; D perhaps matches TRBD1 (6 bases). The CDR3 length is 12 residues. With 8 bases removed from V and 4 bases from J, the gap between germline ends came to 8 bases. The germline CDR1 and CDR2 sequences are MNHNY and SVGAGI (reference sequence). The CDR3 loop reads CASGRGTGELFF. DNA of the CDR3: TGTGCCAGCGGCAGGGGCACCGGGGAGCTGTTTTTT.

The V gene is TRBV6-5, the J gene TRBJ1-2; tentatively, D is TRBD1 (5 bases). CDR3 length: 13 amino acids. Trimming shortened V by 0 bases and J by 6 bases, and 8 bases separated the two germline ends. Germline V lookup: CDR1 MNHEY, CDR2 SVGAGI. The CDR3 DNA follows: TGTGCCAGCAGTTACTCGATGGGGGATGGCTACACCTTC. It codes for CASSYSMGDGYTF.

V gene TRBV4-1 combines with J gene TRBJ2-7; D is unclear. This CDR3 has 14 amino acids. Per germline, CDR1 MGHRA and CDR2 YSYEKL. V was trimmed by 0 bases and J by 6 bases, leaving 12 bases between them. The CDR3 is CASSQEVSIGEQYF. Written as DNA, the CDR3 is TGCGCCAGCAGCCAAGAAGTCTCCATCGGCGAGCAGTACTTC.

The chain uses TRBV28 and TRBJ1-2, with D perhaps matching TRBD1 (5 bases). This CDR3 spans 13 amino acids. Looked up from germline, CDR1 is MDHEN and CDR2 is SYDVKM. Trimming removed 6 bases at V and 4 bases at J, with 12 bases between. The DNA for the CDR3 is TGTGCCAGCAGGTCAGGGCCCCTCTATGGCTACACCTTC. It codes for CASRSGPLYGYTF.

The rearrangement joins TRBV19 to TRBJ2-2, with 11 bases identical to TRBD2. The CDR3 loop spans 15 amino acids. Germline CDR1 and CDR2: LNHDA and SQIVND (reference sequence). V was pared by 6 bases and J by 0 bases, with 0 bases of the junction left unmatched. CDR3 protein: CASRTSGANTGELFF. The CDR3 DNA sequence: TGTGCCAGTAGGACTAGCGGGGCGAACACCGGGGAGCTGTTTTTT.

The chain is built from TRBV28 and TRBJ1-3, with TRBD1 matching over 9 bases. V lost 5 bases, J lost 2 bases, and 13 bases stayed unmatched. This CDR3 region has 18 residues. Germline CDR1 MDHEN, CDR2 SYDVKM. The CDR3 coding sequence is TGTGCCAGCAGTCCAGGGGGGTCTACAGGGGGCCCTGGAAACACCATATATTTT. Protein product: CASSPGGSTGGPGNTIYF.

The V and J genes are TRBV6-5 and TRBJ1-5; unclear D gene. This CDR3 is 13 amino acids long. The germline gives CDR1 MNHEY, CDR2 SVGAGI. V lost 0 bases to trimming and J lost 7 bases, with 7 bases between them. The DNA of the CDR3 is TGTGCCAGCAGTTACTCACGCGGCCAGCCCCAGCATTTT. Its translation: CASSYSRGQPQHF.

CDR3: CASSPGPSGRASSYEQYF. The CDR3 DNA reads TGTGCCAGCAGCCCGGGGCCTAGCGGGAGGGCGAGCTCCTACGAGCAGTACTTC. V and J are TRBV11-3 and TRBJ2-7; 12 bases fit TRBD2. V trimming: 5 bases; J trimming: 0 bases; junction bases outside the gene matches: 11. Germline V CDR1 and CDR2: SGHNT, YENEEA. This CDR3 spans 18 amino acids.

The V call is TRBV5-8, the J call TRBJ1-2, with a tentative D call TRBD1 (5 bases). The CDR3 loop spans 13 amino acids. Germline V gene sequence: CDR1 SGHTS, CDR2 YDEGEE. Trimming removed 4 bases at V and 2 bases at J, with 9 bases between. CDR3 residues: CASSMGRNYGYTF. CDR3 DNA: TGTGCCAGCAGCATGGGACGGAACTATGGCTACACCTTC.

This clone was seen more than once but under ten times. The V call is TRBV14, the J call TRBJ1-3; no reliable D call. The CDR3 extends over 11 amino acids. The V gene's germline CDR1 is SGHDN and CDR2 FVKESK. Trimming left V 6 bases short and J 7 bases short, with 7 bases between. The CDR3 sequence: CASRQRNTIYF. In DNA, the CDR3 is TGTGCCAGCAGACAACGGAACACCATATATTTT.

The chain combines TRBV30 with TRBJ1-3; D possibly corresponds to TRBD1 (5 bases). This CDR3 region has 13 residues. Per germline, CDR1 GTSNPN and CDR2 SVGIG (reference sequence). The germline V and J ends were trimmed by 5 bases and 0 bases, with 8 bases remaining between them. This CDR3 is CAWAGSSGNTIYF. In DNA form, the CDR3 reads TGTGCCTGGGCAGGGTCCTCTGGAAACACCATATATTTT.

The rearrangement links TRBV2 to TRBJ2-5; D ambiguous. CDR3 size: 13 residues. Germline CDR1 SNHLY, CDR2 FYNNEI. V was pared by 6 bases and J by 4 bases, with 12 bases between. CDR3 sequence (DNA): TGTGCCAGCAGCGGTCAAAATCTAGAGACCCAGTACTTC. This gives the protein CASSGQNLETQYF.

The rearrangement joins TRBV7-9 to TRBJ1-2; possibly TRBD1 for D (5 bases). Germline-derived CDR1 and CDR2 are SEHNR and FQNEAQ (reference sequence). This CDR3 is 16 amino acids long. V was shortened by 5 bases and J by 6 bases, with 22 bases between the two germline ends. Written as DNA, the CDR3 is TGTGCCAGCAGCCGTGGGGCAGGGCAGTATGGGAATGGCTACACCTTC. It codes for CASSRGAGQYGNGYTF.

This clone appeared a single time. This chain connects TRBV10-2 to TRBJ2-7, with 8 positions matching TRBD1. This CDR3 has 15 amino acids. V was pared by 6 bases and J by 2 bases, with 9 bases of the junction left unmatched. Germline loops: CDR1 WSHSY, CDR2 SAAADI. The CDR3 region is CASREQGGETYEQYF. The CDR3 DNA reads TGCGCCAGCAGAGAACAGGGGGGAGAAACCTACGAGCAGTACTTC.

The V call is TRBV7-3, the J call TRBJ2-1; D not resolved. This CDR3 comprises 12 residues. Germline V lookup: CDR1 SGHTA, CDR2 FQGTGA. The ends were cut back, 0 bases at V and 8 bases at J, with 5 bases in the middle. The CDR3 DNA sequence: TGTGCCAGCAGCTTAACAGGGCATGAGCAGTTCTTC. Translation gives CASSLTGHEQFF.

The CDR3 region is CASSTRTGGYTF. CDR3 in DNA: TGTGCCAGTAGTACCAGGACGGGGGGCTACACCTTC. The chain employs TRBV19 and TRBJ1-2, with D unresolved. The germline V gene encodes CDR1 LNHDA and CDR2 SQIVND (reference sequence). V was pared by 4 bases and J by 8 bases, with 11 bases between. The CDR3 is made up of 12 amino acids.

The rearrangement uses TRBV5-4 and TRBJ1-1, with 10 bases matching TRBD1. CDR1 is SGHNT, CDR2 YYREEE, per germline (reference sequence). The ends lost 0 bases at V and 3 bases at J; junction bases unmatched: 11. CDR3 length: 18 residues. The CDR3 region has the DNA TGTGCCAGCAGCTTGGCTAGACAGGGGGCAGGTCGAGACACTGAAGCTTTCTTT. Protein product: CASSLARQGAGRDTEAFF.

This chain joins TRBV19 and TRBJ2-3; TRBD1 might be the D (5 bases). CDR1 LNHDA and CDR2 SQIVND come from the germline V gene (reference sequence). Trimming stripped 6 bases from V and 2 bases from J, with 15 bases between. This CDR3 region has 15 residues. The CDR3 DNA is TGTGCCAGTAGCCCCAGGGTTCTATCCACAGATACGCAGTATTTT. Protein sequence: CASSPRVLSTDTQYF.

The chain recombines TRBV19 with TRBJ2-7; 10 bases map to TRBD2. This CDR3 is 17 amino acids long. The germline gives CDR1 LNHDA, CDR2 SQIVND (reference sequence). V shed 3 bases, J shed 7 bases, and the junction held 15 bases outside the gene matches. CDR3 amino acids: CASSIRVADLAGEEQYF. The CDR3, as DNA: TGTGCCAGTAGTATCAGGGTTGCCGATCTAGCGGGAGAGGAGCAGTACTTC. The variable domain in full, with the rest retrieved from reference TRBV19 and TRBJ2-7, is DGGITQSPKYLFRKEGQNVTLSCEQNLNHDAMYWYRQDPGQGLRLIYYSQIVNDFQKGDIAEGYSVSREKKESFPLTVTSAQKNPTAFYLCASSIRVADLAGEEQYFGPGTRLTVT.

This clone was seen more than once but under ten times. The rearrangement links TRBV30 to TRBJ2-1; 7 nucleotides match TRBD2. The germline V gene encodes CDR1 GTSNPN and CDR2 SVGIG (reference sequence). V shed 3 bases and J 4 bases; nucleotides not matched to a gene: 3. The CDR3 covers 13 residues. The CDR3 sequence: CAWSSSGYNEQFF. The CDR3 DNA reads as TGTGCCTGGAGCTCTAGCGGTTACAATGAGCAGTTCTTC.

V gene TRBV6-6 combines with J gene TRBJ1-2, with 7 nucleotides matching TRBD1. The V and J ends lost 6 bases and 0 bases, in that order; junction bases with no gene match: 7. The germline gives CDR1 MNHNY, CDR2 SVGAGI (reference sequence). The CDR3 has 15 residues. CDR3 sequence reads: CASSRNRGANYGYTF. The CDR3, as DNA: TGTGCCAGCAGCCGCAACAGGGGAGCTAACTATGGCTACACCTTC.

The genes are TRBV19 and TRBJ2-5; 8 bases align to TRBD2. J lost 6 bases, V lost 2 bases, and 5 bases had no gene match. CDR3 length: 14 residues. In germline, CDR1 is LNHDA, CDR2 SQIVND (reference sequence). The CDR3 loop reads CASSISGSGKTQYF. CDR3 coding DNA: TGTGCCAGTAGTATAAGCGGGAGTGGGAAGACCCAGTACTTC.